The 5 T cell receptor beta chains given below trace back to one sample, sequenced in a study of shared clonotypes between healthy human individuals. Method: immunoSEQ multiplex PCR; TCRdb's copy keeps in-frame clones and lacks some. The table lists roughly 2 million clones, 95% of them singletons, with under 0.15% in the top ten. Sequenced: naive CD4+ T cells sorted from blood. Subset described: CD45RA+ positively selected. The receptors here all came from a man younger than 35 in good health.

This chain joins TRBV27 and TRBJ2-5; the match to TRBD2 covers 8 bases. CDR3 length: 16 amino acids. Germline V gene sequence: CDR1 MNHEY, CDR2 SMNVEV (reference sequence). The J segment lost 7 bases and the V segment lost 0 bases, leaving 10 bases of the junction unmatched. The CDR3 protein is CASSLSRLRGVSTQYF. The CDR3 coding sequence is TGTGCCAGCAGTTTATCGAGGCTGCGGGGGGTGTCGACCCAGTACTTC.

The chain uses TRBV6-5 and TRBJ1-1; tentative D call: TRBD1 (5 bases). V was trimmed by 6 bases and J by 7 bases, leaving 18 bases between them. This CDR3 contains 14 residues. Germline lookup yields CDR1 MNHEY and CDR2 SVGAGI. The CDR3 DNA follows: TGTGCCAGCAGAGAGCAGGGCAGGGAAATTGAAGCTTTCTTT. Amino acids: CASREQGREIEAFF.

The genes are TRBV6-1 and TRBJ2-5, with 9 nucleotides matching TRBD1. The CDR3 is made up of 13 amino acids. Germline CDR1 MNHNS, CDR2 SASEGT. Germline trimming cut 6 bases from V and 5 bases from J; bases unmatched to any gene: 4. CDR3 region: CASRRDRAETQYF. CDR3 nucleotides: TGTGCCAGCAGACGGGACAGGGCCGAGACCCAGTACTTC.

The chain couples TRBV10-2 to TRBJ1-6; D call uncertain. V was clipped by 3 bases and J by 0 bases, with 15 bases between them. This CDR3 region has 18 residues. Germline-derived CDR1 and CDR2 are WSHSY and SAAADI. The DNA for the CDR3 is TGCGCCAGCAGTGACGGCCGGGTCCATAGCTCCTATAATTCACCCCTCCACTTT. Protein product: CASSDGRVHSSYNSPLHF.

This chain joins TRBV28 and TRBJ1-4; perhaps TRBD1 as D (6 bases). Germline V gene lookup returns CDR1 MDHEN and CDR2 SYDVKM. V was pared by 3 bases and J by 7 bases, with 15 bases between. The CDR3 extends over 15 amino acids. In DNA form, the CDR3 reads TGTGCCAGCAGTTTGGGGGCAGGTGGTCTTGAAAAACTGTTTTTT. Translation: CASSLGAGGLEKLFF.